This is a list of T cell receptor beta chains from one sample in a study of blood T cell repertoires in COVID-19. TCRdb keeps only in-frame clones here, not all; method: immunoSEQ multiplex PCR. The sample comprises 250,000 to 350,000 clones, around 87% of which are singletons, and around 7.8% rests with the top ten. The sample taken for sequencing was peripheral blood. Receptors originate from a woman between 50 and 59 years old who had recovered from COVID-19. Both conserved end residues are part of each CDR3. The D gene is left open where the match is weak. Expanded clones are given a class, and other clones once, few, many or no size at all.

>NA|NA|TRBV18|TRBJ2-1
TGTGCCAGCTCACCCCCACAAGGCGGGGTCCTCTACAATGAGCAGTTCTTC
CASSPPQGGVLYNEQFF
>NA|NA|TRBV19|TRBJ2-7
TGTGCCAGTAGTCTGGGTACAGGAGGGTCCTACGAGCAGTACTTC
CASSLGTGGSYEQYF
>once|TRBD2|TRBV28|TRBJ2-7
TGTGCCAGCAGTGGCCGGACTAGCGGGGTAGTTGACGAGCAGTACTTC
CASSGRTSGVVDEQYF
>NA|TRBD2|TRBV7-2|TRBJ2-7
TGTGCCAGCAGCTTAGTACTAGCGGGGACCTACGAGCAGTACTTC
CASSLVLAGTYEQYF
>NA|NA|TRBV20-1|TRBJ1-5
TGCAGTGCTAGTCTGGGCGATCAGCCCCAGCATTTT
CSASLGDQPQHF
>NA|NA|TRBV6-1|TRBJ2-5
TGTGCCAGCAGTGAAGCCCCAATGTACCAAGAGACCCAGTACTTC
CASSEAPMYQETQYF
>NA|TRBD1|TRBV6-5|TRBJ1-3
TGTGCCAGCAGTTTAGGGGGCAGGGGCTCTGGAAACACCATATATTTT
CASSLGGRGSGNTIYF
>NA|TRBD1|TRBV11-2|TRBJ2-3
TGTGCCAGCAGCTCCCGGGACAGCCACACAGATACGCAGTATTTT
CASSSRDSHTDTQYF
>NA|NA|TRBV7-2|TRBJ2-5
TGTGCCAGCAGGTTAGACAGACGGGGTTCCAAAGAGACCCAGTACTTC
CASRLDRRGSKETQYF
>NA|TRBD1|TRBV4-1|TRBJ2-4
TGCGCCAGCAGCCAGGGACAGGGCATAGCCAAAAACATTCAGTACTTC
CASSQGQGIAKNIQYF
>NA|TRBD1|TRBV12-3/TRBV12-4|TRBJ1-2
TGTGCCAGCAGTCTTGGACAGGGGGCATGGACCTTC
CASSLGQGAWTF
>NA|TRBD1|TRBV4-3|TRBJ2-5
TGCGCCAGCAGCCGGGAGGACAGGGCCCAAGAGACCCAGTACTTC
CASSREDRAQETQYF
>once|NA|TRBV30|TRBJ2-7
TGTGCCTGTCCTCGTGGCGGGACGAGGGACGAGCAGTACTTC
CACPRGGTRDEQYF
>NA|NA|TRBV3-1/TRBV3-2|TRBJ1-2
TGTGCCAGCAGCGGAGATCCTAGACTATGGCTACACTACTTC
CASSGDPRLWLHYF
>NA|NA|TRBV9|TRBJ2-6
TGTGCCAGCAGCGTAGCAGTCTCTGGGGCCAACGTCCTGACTTTC
CASSVAVSGANVLTF
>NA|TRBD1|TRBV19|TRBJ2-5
TGTGCCAGTAGTACCCACCCCCGGGACAGGGTCAGAGAGACCCAGTACTTC
CASSTHPRDRVRETQYF
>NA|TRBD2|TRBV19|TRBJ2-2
TGTGCCAGTAGGACTAGCGGGGGCGGGGAGCTGTTTTTT
CASRTSGGGELFF
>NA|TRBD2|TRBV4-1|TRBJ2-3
TGCGCCAGCAGCCGAGTAGCGGGGGGGTACACAGATACGCAGTATTTT
CASSRVAGGYTDTQYF
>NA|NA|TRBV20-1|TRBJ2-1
TGCAGTGCTAGTAGTGTACGGGGATACAATGAGCAGTTCTTC
CSASSVRGYNEQFF
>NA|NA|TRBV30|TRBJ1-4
TGTGCCTGGAGTGCACAGGCTAATGAAAAACTGTTTTTT
CAWSAQANEKLFF
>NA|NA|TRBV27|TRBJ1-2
TGTGCCAGCAGTTTTTTACAGGGTAACTATGGCTACACCTTC
CASSFLQGNYGYTF
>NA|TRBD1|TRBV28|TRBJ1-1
TGTGCCAGCAGCGACCCCGGGACAGGGCATGCTGAAGCTTTCTTT
CASSDPGTGHAEAFF
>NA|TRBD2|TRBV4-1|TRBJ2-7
TGCGCCAGCAGCCCACGGGGCGGGAGTTTTTACGAGCAGTACTTC
CASSPRGGSFYEQYF
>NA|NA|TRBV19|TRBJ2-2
TGTGCCAGTAGTATAAGGGGGTCGGGCAGGACCACCGGGGAGCTGTTTTTT
CASSIRGSGRTTGELFF
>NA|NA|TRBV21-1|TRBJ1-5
TGTGCCAGCAGCAAAGCAGGGGGCGGCAATCAGCCCCAGCATTTT
CASSKAGGGNQPQHF
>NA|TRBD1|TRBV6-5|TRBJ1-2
TGTGCCAGCAGTCGAGACAGGGTACGGGTTGGCTACACCTTC
CASSRDRVRVGYTF
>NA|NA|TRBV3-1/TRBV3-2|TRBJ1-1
TGTGCCAGCAGCCAGACACAAGAAGCTTTCTTT
CASSQTQEAFF
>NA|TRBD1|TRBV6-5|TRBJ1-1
TGTGCCAGCAGCGCGGACAGGCAGAACACTGAAGCTTTCTTT
CASSADRQNTEAFF
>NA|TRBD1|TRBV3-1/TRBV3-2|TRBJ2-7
TGTGCCAGCAGCCCCACACTCCGGGACAGGGGGGACGAGCAGTACTTC
CASSPTLRDRGDEQYF
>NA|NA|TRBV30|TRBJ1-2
TGTGCCTGGAGTGTGGGCACCGGCTACACCTTC
CAWSVGTGYTF
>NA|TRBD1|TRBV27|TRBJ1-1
TGTGCCAGCGTTCGGGACAGGAGGAAGAACACTGAAGCTTTCTTT
CASVRDRRKNTEAFF